This TCR beta chain is drawn from a study of T cell responses to AZD1222 COVID-19 vaccine. This CDR3 region has 13 residues. V shed 4 bases and J shed 3 bases, with 10 bases lying between them. CDR1 and CDR2 (germline): LNHDA, SQIVND (reference sequence). TCRdb's table, derived via immunoSEQ multiplex PCR, lists solely in-frame clones and lacks some. The sample includes about 120,000 clones, around 84% seen only once; the top ten take around 17%. The sample was peripheral blood, taken 28 days after the second AZD1222 dose. The chain employs TRBV19 and TRBJ2-7; D uncertain. The receptor comes from an adult who received the AZD1222 COVID-19 vaccine. CDR3 in DNA: TGTGCCAGTAGTACGGCAGTCGGCTACGAGCAGTACTTC. Protein: CASSTAVGYEQYF.